The 28 T cell receptor beta chains below come from one sample, sequenced in a study of CD8+CD57+ T cells in acquired aplastic anemia. Genomic DNA served as template for TCR beta VDJ and CDR3 profiling. TCRdb re-derived calls from the reads in MiXCR, one entry per CDR3 protein. The sample gives around 230,000 distinct CDR3 sequences, approximately 60% of which show up once; less than 30% is in the top ten. Material for sequencing was sorted CD4+, CD8+, or CD8+CD57+ T cells (not recorded which) from PBMCs. The receptors shown here come from a human donor in good health.

This clonotype was seen repeatedly, ten times or more. The genes are TRBV13 and TRBJ2-7, with D perhaps assigned TRBD1 or TRBD2 (6 bases each). The CDR3 is made up of 15 amino acids. The germline V gene encodes CDR1 PRHDT and CDR2 FYEKMQ (reference sequence). V lost 4 bases, J lost 0 bases, and 13 bases lay in between. As DNA, the CDR3 is TGTGCCAGCAGCTCCTTCGGGGGCCTCTCCTACGAGCAGTACTTC. Its translation is CASSSFGGLSYEQYF.

The CDR3 reads CASGGSREGSYEQYF. The CDR3 DNA follows: TGTGCCAGCGGGGGATCCAGGGAAGGCTCCTACGAGCAGTACTTC. The chain employs TRBV6-4 and TRBJ2-7, with D possibly called TRBD1 or TRBD2 (5 bases each). Per the germline V gene, CDR1 is MRHNA and CDR2 is SNTAGT. This CDR3 is built from 15 residues. Trimming took 8 bases from V and 0 from J, leaving 17 bases between them.

The table lists this clonotype with many counts. The chain is built from TRBV7-9 and TRBJ1-6; 8 nucleotides agree with TRBD1. The ends lost 4 bases at V and 5 bases at J; junction bases unmatched: 4. The CDR3 totals 15 residues. Germline V gene sequence: CDR1 SEHNR, CDR2 FQNEAQ (reference sequence). CDR3 amino acids: CASSSVDRDNSPLHF. The CDR3, as DNA: TGTGCCAGCAGCTCCGTGGACAGGGATAATTCACCCCTCCACTTT.

This sequence joins TRBV7-9 and TRBJ2-1; D is unclear. Germline values: CDR1 SEHNR, CDR2 FQNEAQ (reference sequence). Trimming took 5 bases from V and 7 from J, leaving 9 bases between them. This CDR3 comprises 12 residues. The CDR3 coding sequence is TGTGCCAGCAGCGTACTCAGAAATGAGCAGTTCTTC. Its translation: CASSVLRNEQFF.

This clonotype was counted many times. The rearrangement uses TRBV7-9 and TRBJ2-1; no firm D call. Trimming shortened V by 3 bases and J by 12 bases, and 15 bases separated the two germline ends. The germline gives CDR1 SEHNR, CDR2 FQNEAQ (reference sequence). The CDR3 spans 13 residues. The CDR3 sequence is CASSFISPLGQFF. In DNA, the CDR3 is TGTGCCAGCAGCTTTATAAGCCCCCTCGGGCAGTTCTTC. The full variable domain, with the rest looked up from reference TRBV7-9 and TRBJ2-1, is DTGVSQNPRHKITKRGQNVTFRCDPISEHNRLYWYRQTLGQGPEFLTYFQNEAQLEKSRLLSDRFSAERPKGSFSTLEIQRTEQGDSAMYLCASSFISPLGQFFGPGTRLTVL.

This clonotype was seen only once. CDR3 in DNA: TGCAGCACAGGGTCCCGCACAGATACGCAGTATTTT. Protein product: CSTGSRTDTQYF. This chain connects TRBV20-1 to TRBJ2-3, with D perhaps matching TRBD1 (6 bases). Germline loops: CDR1 DFQATT, CDR2 SNEGSKA (reference sequence). This CDR3 has 12 residues.

The chain is built from TRBV16 and TRBJ1-4; D is undetermined. The CDR3 consists of 14 residues. CDR1 is KGHSY and CDR2 is FQNENV in the germline V gene. V dropped 0 bases and J dropped 6 bases, with 8 bases sitting between them. The CDR3 sequence is CASSQSRGHEKLFF. As DNA, the CDR3 is TGTGCCAGCAGCCAATCTCGCGGACATGAAAAACTGTTTTTT. Based on the CDR3 plus reference TRBV16 and TRBJ1-4, the full variable domain is GEEVAQTPKHLVRGEGQKAKLYCAPIKGHSYVFWYQQVLKNEFKFLISFQNENVFDETGMPKERFSAKCLPNSPCSLEIQATKLEDSAVYFCASSQSRGHEKLFFGSGTQLSVL.

As for this clonotype: Compared with germline, one end of the junction differs, possibly owing to a read error. The chain recombines TRBV7-3 with TRBJ2-2, with 9 nucleotides matching TRBD2. The CDR3 is made up of 18 amino acids. Germline-derived CDR1 and CDR2 are SGHTA and FQGTGA. The CDR3 DNA reads TGTGCCAGCAGCTTAGGCTACGGCGGGGGGGAGAACACCGGGGAGCTGTACTTC. This gives the protein CASSLGYGGGENTGELYF.

The chain recombines TRBV10-1 with TRBJ2-7, with unresolved D. The germline CDR1 and CDR2 sequences are WNHNN and SYGVQD (reference sequence). With 3 bases removed from V and 0 bases from J, the gap between germline ends came to 9 bases. The CDR3 extends over 14 amino acids. CDR3 sequence: CASSEGEGSYEQYF. Written as DNA, the CDR3 is TGCGCCAGCAGTGAAGGTGAAGGCTCCTACGAGCAGTACTTC.

The gene calls are TRBV7-3 and TRBJ1-1; maybe TRBD1 (6 bases). Germline CDR1 is SGHTA and CDR2 is FQGTGA. The CDR3 is 15 residues long. Deletions cut 2 bases from V and 8 bases from J, with 18 bases between. In DNA, the CDR3 is TGTGCCAGCAGCTTAGGGCCCCAGGGGCGATCGGAAGCTTTCTTT. Translated: CASSLGPQGRSEAFF.

This sequence joins TRBV9 and TRBJ1-1; TRBD1 aligns across 7 bases. Germline trimming cut 3 bases from V and 5 bases from J; bases unmatched to any gene: 7. CDR3 length: 14 residues. Germline V CDR1 and CDR2: SGDLS, YYNGEE. The CDR3 here is CASSDSTGVTEAFF. The CDR3, as DNA: TGTGCCAGCAGCGATTCAACAGGGGTGACTGAAGCTTTCTTT. Full variable domain (outside the CDR3, taken from reference TRBV9 and TRBJ1-1): DSGVTQTPKHLITATGQRVTLRCSPRSGDLSVYWYQQSLDQGLQFLIQYYNGEERAKGNILERFSAQQFPDLHSELNLSSLELGDSALYFCASSDSTGVTEAFFGQGTRLTVV.

On this clonotype itself: This may stem from a read error, because a much larger clone lies one nucleotide away. The chain combines TRBV20-1 with TRBJ2-1, with TRBD2 as a possible D gene (6 bases). Germline-derived CDR1 and CDR2 are DFQATT and SNEGSKA (reference sequence). The CDR3 extends over 16 amino acids. The germline V and J ends were trimmed by 0 bases and 4 bases, with 16 bases remaining between them. The CDR3 sequence is CSARDQAGGDYNEQFF. The CDR3 DNA follows: TGCAGTGCTAGAGATCAGGCTGGCGGGGATTACAATGAGCAGTTCTTC.

This clonotype showed up just a few times. This chain joins TRBV29-1 and TRBJ2-3, with 8 bases fitting TRBD1. The J segment lost 6 bases and the V segment lost 0 bases, leaving 17 bases of the junction unmatched. Germline V CDR1 and CDR2: SQVTM, ANQGSEA. This CDR3 contains 18 residues. This CDR3 reads CSVEDRTPGTGRGDTQYF. The DNA of the CDR3 is TGCAGCGTTGAAGATCGCACTCCCGGGACAGGCCGCGGGGATACGCAGTATTTT.

This clonotype has a handful of counts. The CDR3 here is CASSNYPETQYF. The CDR3 DNA reads as TGTGCCAGCAGCAACTATCCGGAGACCCAGTACTTC. The chain employs TRBV7-9 and TRBJ2-5; D is uncertain. The V and J ends lost 5 bases and 5 bases respectively, with 9 bases between them. The CDR3 covers 12 residues. The germline V gene encodes CDR1 SEHNR and CDR2 FQNEAQ (reference sequence).

This clonotype was detected many times. The rearrangement joins TRBV4-1 to TRBJ1-1; tentatively, D is TRBD1 (5 bases). Trimming pared 4 bases from V and 0 bases from J, leaving 12 bases between. The CDR3 is 15 amino acids. Germline CDR1 reads MGHRA; CDR2 reads YSYEKL. The CDR3 DNA reads TGCGCCAGCAGCCCTTCCCGGGGGTTGAACACTGAAGCTTTCTTT. Its translation is CASSPSRGLNTEAFF.

The rearrangement joins TRBV7-9 to TRBJ1-6; D remains ambiguous. The CDR3 length is 14 residues. Germline-derived CDR1 and CDR2 are SEHNR and FQNEAQ (reference sequence). Trimming removed 11 bases from V and 9 bases from J, with 20 bases in between. The CDR3 sequence: CAPELETYFSPLHF. The CDR3 DNA sequence: TGTGCCCCAGAGTTGGAGACATACTTTTCACCCCTCCACTTT.

This clonotype was seen more than once but under ten times. The CDR3 here is CASSAIQGDGGGYTF. In nucleotides, the CDR3 is TGTGCCAGCAGTGCAATACAGGGGGATGGTGGTGGCTACACCTTC. This sequence joins TRBV25-1 and TRBJ1-2, with 8 bases fitting TRBD1. The CDR3 runs 15 residues. CDR1 is MGHDK, CDR2 SYGVNS, per germline. The V segment lost 4 bases and the J segment 7 bases; nucleotides outside the gene matches: 11.

J is TRBJ2-2 and V is TRBV2; the D is unclear. The length of the CDR3 is 14 residues. The ends were cut back, 7 bases at V and 0 bases at J, with 9 bases in the middle. Germline V lookup: CDR1 SNHLY, CDR2 FYNNEI. The CDR3 protein is CASKDRANTGELFF. Here the CDR3 DNA reads TGTGCCAGCAAAGATAGGGCGAACACCGGGGAGCTGTTTTTT.

This clonotype was seen ten or more times. The V gene is TRBV7-9, the J gene TRBJ2-1; no clear D gene. The germline V gene encodes CDR1 SEHNR and CDR2 FQNEAQ (reference sequence). The CDR3 extends over 15 amino acids. Trimming took off 6 bases at V and 6 bases at J, with 18 bases between the two ends. The chain's CDR3 is CASSLTNLRVNEQFF. In DNA, the CDR3 is TGTGCCAGCAGTCTTACCAACCTTAGGGTCAATGAGCAGTTCTTC.

In its sample, this clonotype was seen a few times. The rearrangement joins TRBV7-2 to TRBJ1-6; TRBD1 aligns across 7 bases. Germline V gives CDR1 SGHTA, CDR2 FQGNSA. With V trimmed by 5 bases and J by 6 bases, 10 bases remained unmatched. The CDR3 loop spans 16 amino acids. CDR3 in DNA: TGTGCCAGCAGCCGTTCCCGGGACAGCAGTAATTCACCCCTCCACTTT. This codes for CASSRSRDSSNSPLHF.

This clonotype showed up many times. In DNA form, the CDR3 reads TGTGCCAGCAGCTTGTGGGAGAGCTCCTACAATGAGCAGTTCTTC. Its protein product is CASSLWESSYNEQFF. This chain uses TRBV5-8 with TRBJ2-1; perhaps TRBD2 as D (5 bases). Between the trimmed V and J ends, which lost 1 base and 0 bases, there was a span of 8 bases. Germline CDR1 is SGHTS and CDR2 is YDEGEE. The CDR3 is 15 residues long.

V and J are TRBV25-1 and TRBJ2-7, with D perhaps matching TRBD1 (6 bases). Germline V gives CDR1 MGHDK, CDR2 SYGVNS. The CDR3 length is 16 residues. V was pared by 3 bases and J by 3 bases, with 18 bases between. CDR3 in DNA: TGTGCCAGCAGTGATGGACCGGGACATTACATCTACGAGCAGTACTTC. Translating gives CASSDGPGHYIYEQYF.

The V and J genes are TRBV20-1 and TRBJ1-2; weak D call: TRBD1 (5 bases). The ends were cut back, 4 bases at V and 5 bases at J, with 14 bases in the middle. Germline assignment: CDR1 DFQATT and CDR2 SNEGSKA (reference sequence). The CDR3 spans 13 residues. This CDR3 reads CSATFGGGYGYTF. CDR3 sequence (DNA): TGCAGTGCTACATTCGGGGGAGGGTATGGCTACACCTTC.

A single count supports this clonotype. The V call is TRBV2, the J call TRBJ2-7; TRBD2 matches at 15 bases. The CDR3 spans 14 residues. Germline V gene lookup returns CDR1 SNHLY and CDR2 FYNNEI. Trimming removed 7 bases from V and 6 bases from J; junction bases left unmatched: 4. CDR3 sequence reads: CASNGLAGGGEQYF. The CDR3 bases are TGTGCCAGCAATGGACTAGCGGGGGGGGGCGAGCAGTACTTC. The variable domain in full, completed from reference TRBV2 and TRBJ2-7, reads EPEVTQTPSHQVTQMGQEVILRCVPISNHLYFYWYRQILGQKVEFLVSFYNNEISEKSEIFDDQFSVERPDGSNFTLKIRSTKLEDSAMYFCASNGLAGGGEQYFGPGTRLTVT.

The V call is TRBV20-1, the J call TRBJ2-7, with 8 nucleotides matching TRBD1. V shed 6 bases and J 4 bases; nucleotides not matched to a gene: 8. The CDR3 is 13 amino acids. Looked up from germline, CDR1 is DFQATT and CDR2 is SNEGSKA (reference sequence). The CDR3 DNA reads TGCAGTGCCCTGACAGGGGCCATTTACGAGCAGTACTTC. Residues: CSALTGAIYEQYF.

This chain joins TRBV10-3 and TRBJ2-2; TRBD1 matches at 8 bases. V gave up 8 bases and J gave up 1 base; unmatched junction bases: 3. The CDR3 has 14 amino acids. Germline V gene sequence: CDR1 ENHRY, CDR2 SYGVKD. The DNA of the CDR3 is TGTGCCATCTCCGGGACAGGGAACACCGGGGAGCTGTTTTTT. Residues: CAISGTGNTGELFF.

This clonotype was found many times. This chain links TRBV14 with TRBJ2-1; D might be TRBD2 (5 bases). V shed 4 bases and J shed 3 bases, with 16 bases lying between them. Germline assignment: CDR1 SGHDN and CDR2 FVKESK. The CDR3 loop spans 16 amino acids. CDR3 in amino acids: CASSPAVGENYNEQFF. In DNA form, the CDR3 reads TGTGCCAGCAGCCCAGCGGTCGGGGAGAACTACAATGAGCAGTTCTTC.

The rearrangement joins TRBV29-1 to TRBJ1-1, with a tentative D call TRBD1 (5 bases). CDR3 length: 15 residues. Trimming pared 6 bases from V and 4 bases from J, leaving 21 bases between. From germline, CDR1 is SQVTM and CDR2 ANQGSEA. In nucleotides, the CDR3 is TGCAGCGTCCCACGGGACGGAGCCGGTGGCACTGAAGCTTTCTTT. This encodes CSVPRDGAGGTEAFF.